This is a list of T cell receptor beta chains from one sample in a study of T cell responses to AZD1222 COVID-19 vaccine. This table comes from immunoSEQ multiplex PCR, and its TCRdb copy is limited to in-frame clones, with some not included. The sample holds 120,000 to 150,000 clones, approximately 89% seen once. Sequences were derived from peripheral blood, sampled on day 0 of AZD1222 vaccination. Receptors originate from an adult in good health. The CDR3 runs from the conserved cysteine through the conserved F or W. A D gene is named only where the DNA matches it firmly.

V: TRBV5-1
J: TRBJ1-1
D: NA
DNA: TGCGCCAGCAGCTACGGGACGGTGAACACTGAAGCTTTCTTT
CDR3: CASSYGTVNTEAFF

V: TRBV27
J: TRBJ1-6
D: TRBD1
DNA: TGTGCCAGCAGTTTAGGCAGGGGGCGGCCCGCGGGAAGCTCCTATAATTCACCCCTCCACTTT
CDR3: CASSLGRGRPAGSSYNSPLHF

V: TRBV27
J: TRBJ2-7
D: NA
DNA: TGTGCCAGCAGTTTATCACCCTCCTACGAGCAGTACTTC
CDR3: CASSLSPSYEQYF

V: TRBV28
J: TRBJ2-2
D: TRBD1
DNA: TGTGCCAGCATCCGGACAGGGGAAACCGGGGAGCTGTTTTTT
CDR3: CASIRTGETGELFF

V: TRBV19
J: TRBJ2-7
D: TRBD2
DNA: TGTGCCAGCAGTCCCGGAGGACTAGCGGATTACGAGCAGTACTTC
CDR3: CASSPGGLADYEQYF

V: TRBV5-1
J: TRBJ2-3
D: TRBD1
DNA: TGCGCCAGCAGCTTGGTCCCAGGGACAGCCGGCACAGATACGCAGTATTTT
CDR3: CASSLVPGTAGTDTQYF

V: TRBV24-1
J: TRBJ2-3
D: NA
DNA: TGTGCCACCAGTGATCCAAGGGGGAGAGCAGATACGCAGTATTTT
CDR3: CATSDPRGRADTQYF

V: TRBV3-1/TRBV3-2
J: TRBJ2-1
D: TRBD1
DNA: TGTGCCAGCAGCCAATGCCCCGACAGGGGGCCAAATACCCTCAATGAGCAGTTCTTC
CDR3: CASSQCPDRGPNTLNEQFF

V: TRBV3-1/TRBV3-2
J: TRBJ2-1
D: TRBD2
DNA: TGTGCCAGCAGCCAAGCCCTGACTAGCGGGAGAAAGTTCTTC
CDR3: CASSQALTSGRKFF

V: TRBV19
J: TRBJ1-5
D: TRBD1
DNA: TGTGCCAGTAATTCTCAGGGGGAAGTTCAGCCCCAGCATTTT
CDR3: CASNSQGEVQPQHF

V: TRBV7-9
J: TRBJ2-7
D: NA
DNA: TGTGCCAGCAGCTTTGCGGGACCCTCCTACGAGCAGTACTTC
CDR3: CASSFAGPSYEQYF

V: TRBV2
J: TRBJ1-1
D: TRBD1
DNA: TGTGCCAGCAGTGTGCAGGGGGGTAACACTGAAGCTTTCTTT
CDR3: CASSVQGGNTEAFF

V: TRBV25-1
J: TRBJ1-3
D: NA
DNA: TGTGCCAGCAGTGAATACGAGCCCTCAGACACCATATATTTT
CDR3: CASSEYEPSDTIYF

V: TRBV29-1
J: TRBJ2-1
D: TRBD1
DNA: TGCAGCGCCACCGGGACAGGGTATGACTACAATGAGCAGTTCTTC
CDR3: CSATGTGYDYNEQFF